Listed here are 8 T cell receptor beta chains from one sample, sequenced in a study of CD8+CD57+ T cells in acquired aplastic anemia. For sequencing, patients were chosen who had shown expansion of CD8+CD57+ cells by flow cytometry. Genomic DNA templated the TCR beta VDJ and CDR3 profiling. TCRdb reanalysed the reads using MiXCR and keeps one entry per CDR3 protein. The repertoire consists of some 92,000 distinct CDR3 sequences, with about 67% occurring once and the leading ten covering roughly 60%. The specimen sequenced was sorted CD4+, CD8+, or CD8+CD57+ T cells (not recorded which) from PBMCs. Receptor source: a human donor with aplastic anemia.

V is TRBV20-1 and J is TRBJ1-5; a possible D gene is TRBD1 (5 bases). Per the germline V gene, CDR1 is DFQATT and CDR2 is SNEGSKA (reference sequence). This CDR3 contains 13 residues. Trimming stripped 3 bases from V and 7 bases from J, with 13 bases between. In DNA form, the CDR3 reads TGCAGTGCTAGTGGGGGACGGCGGCAGCCCCAGCATTTT. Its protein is CSASGGRRQPQHF.

The DNA for the CDR3 is TGTGCCAGCAGCTTACCGGGTAGAGATACGCAGTATTTT. Protein product: CASSLPGRDTQYF. This chain joins TRBV7-9 and TRBJ2-3, with no clear D. CDR1 SEHNR and CDR2 FQNEAQ come from the germline V gene (reference sequence). V lost 2 bases to trimming and J lost 5 bases, with 8 bases between them. The CDR3 consists of 13 residues.

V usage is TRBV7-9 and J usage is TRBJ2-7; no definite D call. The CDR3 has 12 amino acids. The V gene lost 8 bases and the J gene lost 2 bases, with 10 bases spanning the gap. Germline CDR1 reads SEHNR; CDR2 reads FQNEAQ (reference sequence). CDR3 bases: TGTGCCAGCGGGGTACCCCCCTACGAGCAGTACTTC. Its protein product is CASGVPPYEQYF. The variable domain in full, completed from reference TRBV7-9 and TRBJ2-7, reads DTGVSQNPRHKITKRGQNVTFRCDPISEHNRLYWYRQTLGQGPEFLTYFQNEAQLEKSRLLSDRFSAERPKGSFSTLEIQRTEQGDSAMYLCASGVPPYEQYFGPGTRLTVT.

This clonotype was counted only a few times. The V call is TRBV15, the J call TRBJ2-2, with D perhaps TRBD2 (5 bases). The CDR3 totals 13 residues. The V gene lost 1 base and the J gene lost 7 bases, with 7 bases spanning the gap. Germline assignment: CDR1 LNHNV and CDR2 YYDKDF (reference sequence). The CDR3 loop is CATSRVRDGELFF. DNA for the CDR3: TGTGCCACCAGCAGAGTTCGGGACGGGGAGCTGTTTTTT. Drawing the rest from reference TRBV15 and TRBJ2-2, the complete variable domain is DAMVIQNPRYQVTQFGKPVTLSCSQTLNHNVMYWYQQKSSQAPKLLFHYYDKDFNNEADTPDNFQSRRPNTSFCFLDIRSPGLGDTAMYLCATSRVRDGELFFGEGSRLTVL.

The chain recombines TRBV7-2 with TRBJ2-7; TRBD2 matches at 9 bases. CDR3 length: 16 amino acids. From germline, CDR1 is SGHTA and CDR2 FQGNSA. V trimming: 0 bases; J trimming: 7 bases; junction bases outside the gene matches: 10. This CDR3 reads CASSLAPLAGAGEQYF. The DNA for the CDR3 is TGTGCCAGCAGCTTAGCCCCACTAGCGGGTGCTGGGGAGCAGTACTTC.

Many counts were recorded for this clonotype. The CDR3 reads CASSEGGTGAYEQYF. CDR3 coding DNA: TGTGCCAGCAGCGAAGGGGGGACAGGGGCCTACGAGCAGTACTTC. V usage is TRBV9 and J usage is TRBJ2-7; TRBD1 aligns across 10 bases. The CDR3 runs to 15 residues. Germline assignment: CDR1 SGDLS and CDR2 YYNGEE. V lost 3 bases to trimming and J lost 2 bases; unmatched junction nucleotides: 5.

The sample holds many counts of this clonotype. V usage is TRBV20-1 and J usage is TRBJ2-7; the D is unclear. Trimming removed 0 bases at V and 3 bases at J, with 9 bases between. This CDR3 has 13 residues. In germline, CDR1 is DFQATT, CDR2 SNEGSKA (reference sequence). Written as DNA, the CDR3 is TGCAGTGCTAGAGATGCGGCAGACTACGAGCAGTACTTC. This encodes CSARDAADYEQYF.

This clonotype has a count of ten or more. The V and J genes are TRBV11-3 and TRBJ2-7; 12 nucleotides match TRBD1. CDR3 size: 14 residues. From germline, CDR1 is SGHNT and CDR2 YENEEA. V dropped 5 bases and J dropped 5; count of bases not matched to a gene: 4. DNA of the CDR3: TGTGCCAGCAGCCCCGGGACAGGGGGCCACGAGCAGTACTTC. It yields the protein CASSPGTGGHEQYF.